The clone carrying this T cell receptor (beta chain) was recorded only once. The antigen remains unidentified. This entry belongs to a study of T cells in localized non-small cell lung cancer. Study observations and caveats: Longer overall survival was seen with higher T cell density measured in blood. Heterogeneity stays possible, as sequencing covered only one tumor region. In uninvolved adjacent lung, T cell clonality reached its highest value, exceeding tumor. In adjacent lung, a median approximately 60 of the top 100 tumor clones were found.

Trimming took 0 bases from V and 3 from J; bases not matched to a gene: 3. The V gene's germline CDR1 is SGHRS and CDR2 YFSETQ. The CDR3 is 15 amino acids. Only in-frame clones appear in the TCRdb table, and some are missing; sequencing was by immunoSEQ multiplex PCR. Of 25,000 to 30,000 clones in the sample, roughly 90% were seen once. This chain connects TRBV5-1 to TRBJ2-7; 10 positions agree with TRBD2. The source of this sequence is a female donor over 55 with stage I lung adenocarcinoma. The sequences come from peripheral blood, collected before any cancer treatment. DNA of the CDR3: TGCGCCAGCAGCTTGGGGTCTAGCGGGAGCTACGAGCAGTACTTC. Translation: CASSLGSSGSYEQYF.